Listed here is a single TCR beta chain. Its specificity is unknown. Time point of the sample: peripheral blood 6 weeks after treatment start. Deletions cut 10 bases from V and 2 bases from J, with 14 bases between. Germline CDR1 and CDR2: SNHLY and FYNNEI. The CDR3 contains 13 residues. This sample is drawn from a study of PD-L1 blockade in urothelial cancer. Study information: It was in the mid-2010s that patients started atezolizumab at 1,200 mg intravenously every 3 weeks. Previous chemotherapy exposure amounted to 0 to 3 regimens for patients.

Only in-frame clones appear in the TCRdb table, and some are missing; sequencing was by immunoSEQ multiplex PCR. The table records just over 35,000 clones, more than 80% of them present only once. Findings and limits, study-wide: Stronger expansion of tumor-associated clones in blood at 3 weeks distinguished durable-benefit patients.

This chain connects TRBV2 to TRBJ2-5, with D perhaps TRBD2 (5 bases). Sample: PBMCs, taken around atezolizumab (anti-PD-L1) treatment. This clonotype was obtained from a man aged 35 to 55 with urothelial cancer. CDR3 sequence (DNA): TGTGCCACTCACAGAAGAGGGCAAGAGACCCAGTACTTC. Protein: CATHRRGQETQYF.